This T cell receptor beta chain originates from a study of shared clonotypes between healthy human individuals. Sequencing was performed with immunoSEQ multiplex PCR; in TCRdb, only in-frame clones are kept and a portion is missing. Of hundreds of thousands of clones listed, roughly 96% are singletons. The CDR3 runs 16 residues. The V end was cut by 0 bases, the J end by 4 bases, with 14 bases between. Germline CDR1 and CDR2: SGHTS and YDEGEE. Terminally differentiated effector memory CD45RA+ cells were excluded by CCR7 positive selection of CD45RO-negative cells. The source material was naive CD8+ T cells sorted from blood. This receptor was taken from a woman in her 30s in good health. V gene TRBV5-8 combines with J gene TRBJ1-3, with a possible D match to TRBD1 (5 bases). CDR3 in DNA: TGTGCCAGCAGCTTGGCCCCGGGGCGAATCGGAAACACCATATATTTT. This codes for CASSLAPGRIGNTIYF.